Many counts were recorded for the clone carrying this TCR beta chain. The antigen remains unidentified. This specimen belongs to a study of Graves' ophthalmopathy and Graves' hyperthyroidism. There are 15 residues in the CDR3. CDR1 and CDR2 from the germline V gene are DFQATT and SNEGSKA (reference sequence). Trimming took off 0 bases at V and 0 bases at J, with 11 bases between the two ends. Study-level findings and limits: Prediction of ophthalmopathy progression reached roughly 70% sensitivity and around 75% specificity.

Where ophthalmopathy was present, donors had moderate-to-severe activity, CAS ≥3, NOSPECS ≥4 and duration under 3 months. The starting material, more than 8.5 ml of fresh peripheral blood, provided the PBMCs. RNA transcripts served as template for amplifying TCR beta CDR3 sequences. Investigators did first-round RT-PCR with HTBI primers, then second-round multiplex PCR. TCRdb itself ran the multiplex PCR reads through MiXCR, one entry per CDR3 protein. The table has approximately 480,000 distinct CDR3 sequences, under 15% seen once. The V and J genes are TRBV20-1 and TRBJ1-1, with a tentative D call TRBD1 (5 bases). This sequence was found in a woman in her 30s with Graves' ophthalmopathy. Sequencing input: blood. DNA for the CDR3: TGCAGTGCTAGAGATGGGGCGGGCATGAACACTGAAGCTTTCTTT. As protein: CSARDGAGMNTEAFF.